This T cell receptor (beta chain) originates from a study of blood T cells in healthy people across ages. For the study at large: Template switching captured about one barcoded beta molecule per two T cells. Overall study results and limits: Unsorted PBMC input precluded a conclusive naive versus antigen-experienced comparison.

Using a J-beta primer mix together with a sample-barcoded 5' primer, a second PCR was run for roughly 7 to 11 cycles. A single record per CDR3 protein comes from TCRdb applying MiXCR to the 5' RACE reads. The table has about 1.8 million distinct CDR3 sequences, just under 50% seen once. The germline CDR1 and CDR2 sequences are MNHEY and SMNVEV (reference sequence). The CDR3 length is 16 residues. V was cut by 0 bases and J by 6 bases, with 18 bases left in between. Remarks on this clonotype: The antigen remains unidentified.

The sequence was collected from a woman aged 40 to 50 in good health. The chain couples TRBV27 to TRBJ2-7; a possible D gene is TRBD1 (6 bases). Sequences were obtained from blood. In DNA form, the CDR3 reads TGTGCCAGCAGTTTATCCCCTGGACAGCATCGACCCGAGCAGTACTTC. The encoded protein is CASSLSPGQHRPEQYF.